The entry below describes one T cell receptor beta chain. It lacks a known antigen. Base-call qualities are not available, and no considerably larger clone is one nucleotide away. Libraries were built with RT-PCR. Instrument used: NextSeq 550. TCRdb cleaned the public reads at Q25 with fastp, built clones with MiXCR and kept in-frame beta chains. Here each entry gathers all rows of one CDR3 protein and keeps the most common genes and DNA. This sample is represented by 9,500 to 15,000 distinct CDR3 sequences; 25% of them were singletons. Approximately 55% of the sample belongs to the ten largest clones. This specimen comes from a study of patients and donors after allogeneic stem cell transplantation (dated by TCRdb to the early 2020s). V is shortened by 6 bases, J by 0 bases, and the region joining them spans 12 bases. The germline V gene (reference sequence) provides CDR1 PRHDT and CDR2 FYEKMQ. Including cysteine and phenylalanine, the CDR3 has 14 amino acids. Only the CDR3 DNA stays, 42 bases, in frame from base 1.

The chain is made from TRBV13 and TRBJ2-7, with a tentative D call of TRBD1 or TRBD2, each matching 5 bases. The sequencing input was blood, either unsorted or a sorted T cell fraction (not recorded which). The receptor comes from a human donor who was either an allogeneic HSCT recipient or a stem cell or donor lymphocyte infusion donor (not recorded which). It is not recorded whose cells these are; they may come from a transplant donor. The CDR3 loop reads CASRPGPSSYEQYF. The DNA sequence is TGTGCCAGCAGGCCGGGACCCAGCTCCTACGAGCAGTACTTC.